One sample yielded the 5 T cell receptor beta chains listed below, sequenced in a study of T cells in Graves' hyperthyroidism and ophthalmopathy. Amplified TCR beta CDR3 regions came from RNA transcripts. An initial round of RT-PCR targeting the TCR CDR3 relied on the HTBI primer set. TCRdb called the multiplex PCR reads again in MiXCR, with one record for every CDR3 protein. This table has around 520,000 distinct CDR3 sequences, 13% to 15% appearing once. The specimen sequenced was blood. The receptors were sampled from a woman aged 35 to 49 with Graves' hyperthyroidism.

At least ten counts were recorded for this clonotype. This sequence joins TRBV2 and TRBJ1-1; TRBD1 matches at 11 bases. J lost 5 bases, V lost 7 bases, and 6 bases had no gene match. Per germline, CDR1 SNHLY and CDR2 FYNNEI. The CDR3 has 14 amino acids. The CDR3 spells CASTAGQGVTEAFF. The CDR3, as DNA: TGTGCCAGCACCGCGGGACAGGGGGTTACTGAAGCTTTCTTT.

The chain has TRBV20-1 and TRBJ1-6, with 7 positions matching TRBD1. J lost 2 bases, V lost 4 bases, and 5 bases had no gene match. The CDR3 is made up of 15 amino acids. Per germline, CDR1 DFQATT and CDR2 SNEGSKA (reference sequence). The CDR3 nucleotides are TGCAGTGCTACGTCCGGGACAGCCTATAATTCACCCCTCCACTTT. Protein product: CSATSGTAYNSPLHF.

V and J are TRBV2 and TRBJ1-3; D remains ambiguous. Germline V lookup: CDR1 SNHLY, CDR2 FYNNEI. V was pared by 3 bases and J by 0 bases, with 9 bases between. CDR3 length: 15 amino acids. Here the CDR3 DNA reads TGTGCCAGCAGTGACATCTACAGCTCTGGAAACACCATATATTTT. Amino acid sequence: CASSDIYSSGNTIYF.

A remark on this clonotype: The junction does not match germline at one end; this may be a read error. CDR3 region: CASSLARGVTGELLF. The CDR3 DNA is TGTGCCAGCAGCCTGGCGCGGGGGGTAACCGGGGAGCTGCTTTTT. The chain is built from TRBV28 and TRBJ2-2; TRBD2 matches at 8 bases. This CDR3 contains 15 residues. Germline CDR1 and CDR2: MDHEN and SYDVKM.

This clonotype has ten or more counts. The CDR3 nucleotides are TGTGCCAGCAGCCTTTCCGGGACTAACTCCTACGAGCAGTACTTC. Translation: CASSLSGTNSYEQYF. This chain links TRBV7-2 with TRBJ2-7; 7 bases match TRBD2. With V trimmed by 5 bases and J by 0 bases, 7 bases remained unmatched. The CDR3 length is 15 residues. CDR1 is SGHTA and CDR2 is FQGNSA in the germline V gene.